One T cell receptor (beta chain) is described in this entry. Its antigen is not known. The data were obtained in a study of T cell responses to AZD1222 COVID-19 vaccine. Whole-study findings and limits: Clonal diversity may have been underestimated in mostly white British donors. Variant regions that are unmutated are reportedly the target of nearly half of spike-specific TCRs.

The germline gives CDR1 MDHEN, CDR2 SYDVKM. The V end lost 6 bases, the J end lost 4 bases, and 5 bases lay between the germline ends. This CDR3 comprises 11 residues. Clones were sequenced by immunoSEQ multiplex PCR, and TCRdb holds only the in-frame ones, with some missing. The profile shows about 94,000 clones, more than 75% of them singletons. The analysis combined second doses at about 4 or about 12 weeks. This TCR was recovered from an adult who received the AZD1222 COVID-19 vaccine. The sample was peripheral blood, taken 28 days after the second AZD1222 dose. V and J are TRBV28 and TRBJ2-3, with D unresolved. CDR3 nucleotides: TGTGCCAGCAGCCTCCCAGATACGCAGTATTTT. This codes for CASSLPDTQYF.